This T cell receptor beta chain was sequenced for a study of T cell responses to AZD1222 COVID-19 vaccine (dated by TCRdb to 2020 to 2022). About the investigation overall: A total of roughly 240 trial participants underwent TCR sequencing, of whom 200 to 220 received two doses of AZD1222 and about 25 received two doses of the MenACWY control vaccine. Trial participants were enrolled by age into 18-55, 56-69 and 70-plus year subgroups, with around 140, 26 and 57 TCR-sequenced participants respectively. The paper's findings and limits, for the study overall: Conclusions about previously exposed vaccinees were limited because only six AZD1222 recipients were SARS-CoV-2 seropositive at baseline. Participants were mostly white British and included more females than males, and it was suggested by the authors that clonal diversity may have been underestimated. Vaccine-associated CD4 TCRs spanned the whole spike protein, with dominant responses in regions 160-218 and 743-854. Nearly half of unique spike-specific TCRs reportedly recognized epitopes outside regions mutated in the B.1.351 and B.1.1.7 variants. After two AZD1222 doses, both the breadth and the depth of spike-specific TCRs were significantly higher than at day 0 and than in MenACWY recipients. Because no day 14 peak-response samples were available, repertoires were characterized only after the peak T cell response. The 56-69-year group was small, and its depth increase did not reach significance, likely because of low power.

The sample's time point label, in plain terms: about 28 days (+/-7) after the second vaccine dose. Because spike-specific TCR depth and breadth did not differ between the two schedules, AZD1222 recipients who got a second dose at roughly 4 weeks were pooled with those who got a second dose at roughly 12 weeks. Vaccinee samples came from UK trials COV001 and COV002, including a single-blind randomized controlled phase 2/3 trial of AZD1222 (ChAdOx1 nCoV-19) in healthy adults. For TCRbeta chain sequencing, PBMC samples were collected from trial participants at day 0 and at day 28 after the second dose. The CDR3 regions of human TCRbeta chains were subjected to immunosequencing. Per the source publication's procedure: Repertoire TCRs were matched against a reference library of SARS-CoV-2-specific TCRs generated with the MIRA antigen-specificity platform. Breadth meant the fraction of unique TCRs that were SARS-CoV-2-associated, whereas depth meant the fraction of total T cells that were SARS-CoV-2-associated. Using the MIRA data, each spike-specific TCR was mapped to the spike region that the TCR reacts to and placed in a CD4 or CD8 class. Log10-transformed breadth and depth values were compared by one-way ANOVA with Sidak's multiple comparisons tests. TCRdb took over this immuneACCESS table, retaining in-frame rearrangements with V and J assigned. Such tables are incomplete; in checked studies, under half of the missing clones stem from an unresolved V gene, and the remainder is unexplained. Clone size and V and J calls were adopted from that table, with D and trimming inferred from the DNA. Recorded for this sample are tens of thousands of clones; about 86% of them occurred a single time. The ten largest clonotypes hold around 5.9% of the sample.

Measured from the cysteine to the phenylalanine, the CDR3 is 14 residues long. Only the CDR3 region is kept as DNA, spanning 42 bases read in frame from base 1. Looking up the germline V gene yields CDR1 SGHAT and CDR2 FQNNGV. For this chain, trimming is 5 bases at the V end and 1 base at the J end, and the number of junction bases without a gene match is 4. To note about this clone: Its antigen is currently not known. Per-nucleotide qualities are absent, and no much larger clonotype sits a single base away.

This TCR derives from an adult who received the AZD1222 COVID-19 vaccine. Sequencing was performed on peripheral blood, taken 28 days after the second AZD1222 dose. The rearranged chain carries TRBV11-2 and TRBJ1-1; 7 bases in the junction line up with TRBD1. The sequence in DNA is TGTGCCAGCAGCGAGGGGGCAGCGAACACTGAAGCTTTCTTT. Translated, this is CASSEGAANTEAFF.